This entry lists 16 T cell receptor beta chains sequenced from one sample in a study of shared clonotypes between healthy human individuals. Terminally differentiated effector memory CD45RA+ cells were left out of the naive CD8 fraction, which was CD45RO-negative and positively selected for CCR7. Produced via immunoSEQ multiplex PCR; TCRdb's table is partial and in-frame only. The table includes about 2.1 million clones, 93% detected once. The sample taken for sequencing was naive CD8+ T cells from PBMCs. These receptors were obtained from a man aged 18 to 35 in good health. Some clones in this sample may be carry-over from other donors' samples.

The V call is TRBV9, the J call TRBJ2-7; 9 nucleotides match TRBD2. Per germline, CDR1 SGDLS and CDR2 YYNGEE. The junction had 9 bases not matched to a gene; V was cut back by 3 bases and J by 5 bases. This CDR3 is built from 15 residues. Written as DNA, the CDR3 is TGTGCCAGCAGCGCCTCGGGACTAGCTATCCACGAGCAGTACTTC. It specifies CASSASGLAIHEQYF. Variable domain in full (rest from reference TRBV9 and TRBJ2-7): DSGVTQTPKHLITATGQRVTLRCSPRSGDLSVYWYQQSLDQGLQFLIQYYNGEERAKGNILERFSAQQFPDLHSELNLSSLELGDSALYFCASSASGLAIHEQYFGPGTRLTVT.

The V call is TRBV2, the J call TRBJ1-5; 7 bases match TRBD1. The CDR3 runs to 14 residues. Germline CDR1 and CDR2: SNHLY and FYNNEI. With V trimmed by 4 bases and J by 5 bases, 5 bases remained unmatched. The CDR3 sequence is CASSGGRGHQPQHF. The CDR3 DNA sequence: TGTGCCAGCAGTGGGGGAAGGGGGCATCAGCCCCAGCATTTT.

V is TRBV7-2 and J is TRBJ1-1; D may be TRBD1 (6 bases). The germline V and J ends were trimmed by 1 base and 0 bases, with 12 bases remaining between them. CDR1 and CDR2 from the germline V gene are SGHTA and FQGNSA. CDR3 length: 16 amino acids. CDR3 amino acids: CASSLDRALLNTEAFF. The CDR3 nucleotides read TGTGCCAGCAGCTTAGACAGGGCCCTACTGAACACTGAAGCTTTCTTT.

This clone was recorded only once. The chain joins TRBV2 to TRBJ2-7; no clear D gene. The CDR3 consists of 16 residues. Germline lookup yields CDR1 SNHLY and CDR2 FYNNEI. V lost 3 bases and J 1 base, leaving 16 bases between the germline ends. This CDR3 reads CASSDAPRTTSYEQYF. CDR3 in DNA: TGTGCCAGCAGTGATGCCCCCCGGACCACTTCCTACGAGCAGTACTTC.

About this clone: This sample also contains other DNA sequences that code for the same CDR3. The rearrangement links TRBV27 to TRBJ2-7; TRBD2 aligns across 11 bases. The CDR3 covers 15 residues. After removal of 2 bases from V and 3 bases from J, the junction contained 3 bases not matched to a gene. CDR1 is MNHEY, CDR2 SMNVEV, per germline (reference sequence). The CDR3 bases are TGTGCCAGCAGTTTACGACTAGCGGGACACTACGAGCAGTACTTC. Its translation: CASSLRLAGHYEQYF.

The CDR3 DNA is TGTGCCAGCAGCTTGTCGACCAGGCGCTACGAGCAGTACTTC. This codes for CASSLSTRRYEQYF. The rearrangement uses TRBV5-6 and TRBJ2-7; no reliable D call. CDR3 length: 14 amino acids. V was shortened by 1 base and J by 3 bases, with 11 bases between the two germline ends. The germline CDR1 and CDR2 sequences are SGHDT and YYEEEE.

This chain connects TRBV4-3 to TRBJ2-4; D is tentatively TRBD1 or TRBD2 (5 bases each). CDR3 size: 15 residues. Trimming took off 0 bases at V and 3 bases at J, with 9 bases between the two ends. Looked up from germline, CDR1 is LGHNA and CDR2 is YSLEER. The CDR3 DNA follows: TGCGCCAGCAGCCAAGATAGAGGGGTCAAAAACATTCAGTACTTC. This codes for CASSQDRGVKNIQYF.

This clone was seen a single time. This chain joins TRBV4-1 and TRBJ1-2, with 10 positions matching TRBD1. V shed 4 bases, J shed 6 bases, and the junction held 5 bases outside the gene matches. The CDR3 is made up of 14 amino acids. CDR1 and CDR2 from the germline V gene are MGHRA and YSYEKL. CDR3 residues: CASSLLTGGDGYTF. CDR3 bases: TGCGCCAGCAGCCTTTTGACAGGGGGCGATGGCTACACCTTC.

The chain carries TRBV5-4 and TRBJ2-7; 10 bases fit TRBD1. Per germline, CDR1 SGHNT and CDR2 YYREEE (reference sequence). After removal of 2 bases from V and 7 bases from J, the junction contained 9 bases not matched to a gene. There are 15 residues in the CDR3. Here the CDR3 reads CASSFGGTGVWEQYF. The CDR3 coding sequence is TGTGCCAGCAGCTTCGGGGGGACAGGGGTTTGGGAGCAGTACTTC.

The gene calls are TRBV5-8 and TRBJ2-1, with 7 bases fitting TRBD2. Germline CDR1 reads SGHTS; CDR2 reads YDEGEE. V dropped 3 bases and J dropped 6; count of bases not matched to a gene: 12. The CDR3 length is 16 residues. In DNA, the CDR3 is TGTGCCAGCAGCTCGGAAGGGAGGGCCGTCTCCAATGAGCAGTTCTTC. Amino acid sequence: CASSSEGRAVSNEQFF.

The chain uses TRBV11-2 and TRBJ1-2, with D maybe TRBD1 (6 bases). Deletions cut 4 bases from V and 3 bases from J, with 15 bases between. Germline V gives CDR1 SGHAT, CDR2 FQNNGV. The CDR3 loop spans 15 amino acids. The CDR3 region is CASSSGAGLDYGYTF. The CDR3 DNA reads TGTGCCAGCAGCTCGGGGGCGGGACTTGACTATGGCTACACCTTC.

The chain uses TRBV28 and TRBJ2-7; the D is unclear. The CDR3 sequence is 14 residues long. From germline, CDR1 is MDHEN and CDR2 SYDVKM. Trimming left V 4 bases short and J 3 bases short, with 13 bases between. The CDR3 DNA sequence: TGTGCCAGCAGTTCCCCCGTACCCCTCTACGAGCAGTACTTC. It codes for CASSSPVPLYEQYF. The full variable domain, completed using reference TRBV28 and TRBJ2-7, is DVKVTQSSRYLVKRTGEKVFLECVQDMDHENMFWYRQDPGLGLRLIYFSYDVKMKEKGDIPEGYSVSREKKERFSLILESASTNQTSMYLCASSSPVPLYEQYFGPGTRLTVT.

This rearrangement joins TRBV7-9 to TRBJ1-1, with unresolved D. CDR3 size: 15 residues. V lost 1 base to trimming and J lost 0 bases, with 9 bases between them. CDR1 and CDR2 from the germline V gene are SEHNR and FQNEAQ (reference sequence). CDR3 DNA sequence: TGTGCCAGCAGCTTAGACTGGCGGATGAACACTGAAGCTTTCTTT. It codes for CASSLDWRMNTEAFF.

This sequence joins TRBV18 and TRBJ2-7, with a weak D call TRBD1 (6 bases). V lost 8 bases to trimming and J lost 6 bases, with 26 bases between them. The CDR3 consists of 16 residues. In germline, CDR1 is KGHSH, CDR2 LQKENI. The CDR3 region is CASPGKGPAWGLEQYF. DNA of the CDR3: TGTGCCAGCCCAGGGAAAGGGCCGGCCTGGGGGCTCGAGCAGTACTTC.

This chain uses TRBV28 with TRBJ1-5; D uncertain. In germline, CDR1 is MDHEN, CDR2 SYDVKM. This CDR3 spans 15 amino acids. Deletions cut 7 bases from V and 2 bases from J, with 15 bases between. CDR3 sequence (DNA): TGTGCCAGCACCTGGCGCGGGGAAGGCAATCAGCCCCAGCATTTT. As protein: CASTWRGEGNQPQHF.

The rearrangement uses TRBV5-1 and TRBJ2-7; the D gene is possibly TRBD1 (8 bases). The V end lost 4 bases, the J end lost 5 bases, and 19 bases lay between the germline ends. CDR1 and CDR2 from the germline V gene are SGHRS and YFSETQ. The CDR3 is 15 residues long. This CDR3 is CASSPGGRTGNEQYF. CDR3 nucleotides: TGCGCCAGCAGCCCGGGAGGTAGGACAGGGAACGAGCAGTACTTC.